This TCR beta chain was captured by sequencing in a study of T cell responses to AZD1222 COVID-19 vaccine. Study-level points and caveats: The study found Spike-specific TCR breadth and depth rose after two AZD1222 doses. Clonal diversity was possibly underestimated, and the donors were mostly white British, with more females.

This clone was detected only a few times. Its antigen is not identified. Generated by immunoSEQ multiplex PCR, the TCRdb table keeps only in-frame clones and is missing some. The table has about 110,000 clones, about 90% seen once. Germline V gene sequence: CDR1 SGHTA, CDR2 FQGNSA. V dropped 6 bases and J dropped 5 bases, with 11 bases sitting between them. The CDR3 has 13 residues. This chain connects TRBV7-2 to TRBJ1-5; D gene unclear. Sequences were derived from peripheral blood, sampled on day 0 of AZD1222 vaccination. The clonotype originates from an adult in good health. In nucleotides, the CDR3 is TGTGCCAGCAGTGGACGAGGAGATCAGCCCCAGCATTTT. It yields the protein CASSGRGDQPQHF.